The T cell receptor (beta chain) described here comes from a study of a mutant IDH1 vaccine in newly diagnosed glioma. Documented time point: week 35, safety follow-up. One vaccine dose held 300 ug of mutant IDH1 20-mer peptide and came with topical imiquimod. Clones were read by immunoSEQ multiplex PCR, and TCRdb kept only the in-frame ones, dropping some. Among under 35,000 clones listed, 65% to 80% were seen once. CDR1 MNHNY and CDR2 SVGAGI come from the germline V gene (reference sequence). The germline V and J ends were trimmed by 2 bases and 4 bases, with 14 bases remaining between them. The CDR3 loop spans 15 amino acids. Turning to this clone: As yet, its antigen is unknown.

This sequence was found in a man aged 50 or older with glioma. Source: PBMCs, taken from a glioma patient whose treatment included an IDH1 peptide vaccine. The J gene is TRBJ1-2, the V gene TRBV6-6; D remains unclear. The CDR3 protein is CASSYDAEWTYGYTF. The CDR3 nucleotides read TGTGCCAGCAGTTACGATGCCGAATGGACCTATGGCTACACCTTC.